What follows are 28 T cell receptor beta chains derived from one specimen sequenced in a study of cytomegalovirus exposure and HLA in healthy donors. The PCR used 60 Vbeta and 13 Jbeta primers. Here immunoSEQ multiplex PCR was the method, and the copy in TCRdb shows in-frame clones only, minus some. The table has 180,000 or so clones, over 80% seen once; the top ten hold approximately 1.3%. The sequencing input was PBMCs. These receptor sequences come from a girl aged 5-17 years in good health and CMV-seropositive.

The chain recombines TRBV27 with TRBJ2-7, with D tentatively TRBD1 (7 bases). Trimming pared 0 bases from V and 3 bases from J, leaving 9 bases between. This CDR3 comprises 14 residues. CDR1 is MNHEY, CDR2 SMNVEV, per germline (reference sequence). The chain's CDR3 is CASSLSQGGYEQYF. The DNA of the CDR3 is TGTGCCAGCAGTTTATCTCAGGGGGGCTACGAGCAGTACTTC.

There are a few counts of this clone. Different DNA sequences within this sample yield the same CDR3. This rearrangement joins TRBV5-1 to TRBJ1-2, with 7 bases lining up with TRBD1. This CDR3 is built from 15 residues. J gave up 2 bases and V 3 bases, and 7 bases lay outside the gene matches. CDR1 SGHRS and CDR2 YFSETQ come from the germline V gene. As DNA, the CDR3 is TGCGCCAGCAGCTGGGGGGACAGACCAAACTATGGCTACACCTTC. Protein: CASSWGDRPNYGYTF.

V usage is TRBV5-4 and J usage is TRBJ2-7; 7 bases are shared with TRBD2. The CDR3 is 15 amino acids. Unmatched junction bases numbered 6, after V lost 0 bases and J lost 3 bases. Germline V gives CDR1 SGHNT, CDR2 YYREEE (reference sequence). The CDR3 sequence is CASSLAGGGSYEQYF. Written as DNA, the CDR3 is TGTGCCAGCAGCTTGGCGGGGGGAGGGAGCTACGAGCAGTACTTC.

This chain uses TRBV5-1 with TRBJ1-3; the match to TRBD1 covers 10 bases. The V and J ends lost 2 bases and 3 bases, in that order; junction bases with no gene match: 5. The CDR3 consists of 16 residues. Germline CDR1 and CDR2: SGHRS and YFSETQ. CDR3 sequence (DNA): TGCGCCAGCAGCTTTGGGGACAGGGGTCATGGAAACACCATATATTTT. Protein sequence: CASSFGDRGHGNTIYF.

The CDR3 spells CASSGVGGFQETQYF. The CDR3 coding sequence is TGTGCCAGCAGCGGGGTCGGCGGGTTCCAAGAGACCCAGTACTTC. The rearrangement joins TRBV13 to TRBJ2-5, with D perhaps TRBD2 (5 bases). V lost 5 bases and J 1 base, leaving 14 bases between the germline ends. CDR1 is PRHDT, CDR2 FYEKMQ, per germline (reference sequence). This CDR3 contains 15 residues.

This clone has only a few counts. The V gene is TRBV6-5, the J gene TRBJ2-6; D not certain. CDR3 length equals 14 residues. Deletions cut 5 bases from V and 3 bases from J, with 8 bases between. Per the germline V gene, CDR1 is MNHEY and CDR2 is SVGAGI. DNA of the CDR3: TGTGCCAGCAGTGCTCCGGGTGGGGCCAACGTCCTGACTTTC. Its translation: CASSAPGGANVLTF.

The chain has TRBV11-2 and TRBJ2-5, with D maybe TRBD1 (6 bases). V lost 1 base and J lost 5, with 8 bases in between. Germline CDR1 is SGHAT and CDR2 is FQNNGV. The CDR3 totals 13 residues. The CDR3 DNA reads as TGTGCCAGCAGCTTAGCTCAGGGGGAGACCCAGTACTTC. Protein: CASSLAQGETQYF.

The chain recombines TRBV29-1 with TRBJ1-1; no reliable D call. CDR3 size: 14 residues. V was trimmed by 4 bases and J by 3 bases, leaving 15 bases between them. Germline values: CDR1 SQVTM, CDR2 ANQGSEA. The CDR3 here is CSVGNGFWDTEAFF. Written as DNA, the CDR3 is TGCAGCGTTGGGAACGGGTTTTGGGACACTGAAGCTTTCTTT. Combining the CDR3 with reference TRBV29-1 and TRBJ1-1 gives the whole variable domain SAVISQKPSRDICQRGTSLTIQCQVDSQVTMMFWYRQQPGQSLTLIATANQGSEATYESGFVIDKFPISRPNLTFSTLTVSNMSPEDSSIYLCSVGNGFWDTEAFFGQGTRLTVV.

V and J are TRBV11-2 and TRBJ1-4; D is unclear. V was pared by 1 base and J by 7 bases, with 13 bases between. The CDR3 has 15 residues. Germline assignment: CDR1 SGHAT and CDR2 FQNNGV. This CDR3 reads CASSLAGWYGEKLFF. The CDR3 DNA follows: TGTGCCAGCAGCTTAGCGGGGTGGTACGGTGAAAAACTGTTTTTT.

The chain has TRBV10-2 and TRBJ2-1; D unresolved. The CDR3 runs to 15 residues. Germline V gives CDR1 WSHSY, CDR2 SAAADI. The V gene lost 3 bases and the J gene lost 0 bases, with 9 bases spanning the gap. CDR3 sequence reads: CASSDSESSYNEQFF. The CDR3 DNA sequence: TGCGCCAGCAGTGATTCTGAGAGCTCCTACAATGAGCAGTTCTTC.

V is TRBV6-5 and J is TRBJ2-5; 8 bases align to TRBD2. This CDR3 is 15 amino acids long. The junction had 13 bases not matched to a gene; V was cut back by 6 bases and J by 7 bases. Germline loops: CDR1 MNHEY, CDR2 SVGAGI. The CDR3 reads CASRSTGTRVGTQYF. The CDR3 bases are TGTGCCAGCAGATCAACCGGGACTAGAGTTGGGACCCAGTACTTC.

The chain employs TRBV6-5 and TRBJ2-7, with unresolved D. Germline V gene data show CDR1 as MNHEY and CDR2 as SVGAGI. The CDR3 has 15 residues. Deletions cut 4 bases from V and 2 bases from J, with 15 bases between. CDR3 bases: TGTGCCAGCAGTTCTACCGCCGGGTCCCCCTACGAGCAGTACTTC. This gives the protein CASSSTAGSPYEQYF.

This chain joins TRBV5-1 and TRBJ1-1; tentatively, D is TRBD1 (6 bases). CDR3 size: 13 residues. The germline gives CDR1 SGHRS, CDR2 YFSETQ. Trimming removed 2 bases at V and 4 bases at J, with 9 bases between. The CDR3 bases are TGCGCCAGCAGCTTTTCACAGGGCACTGAAGCTTTCTTT. This encodes CASSFSQGTEAFF.

CDR3 protein: CASSYSRMNEQFF. DNA for the CDR3: TGTGCCAGCAGTTACTCGAGGATGAATGAGCAGTTCTTC. The V call is TRBV6-5, the J call TRBJ2-1, with D unclear. Trimming left V 0 bases short and J 7 bases short, with 7 bases between. This CDR3 is 13 amino acids long. CDR1 is MNHEY and CDR2 is SVGAGI in the germline V gene.

This chain connects TRBV5-4 to TRBJ2-2; 14 nucleotides line up with TRBD2. Germline V gene data show CDR1 as SGHNT and CDR2 as YYREEE (reference sequence). V trimming: 6 bases; J trimming: 6 bases; junction bases outside the gene matches: 7. CDR3 length: 16 residues. CDR3 residues: CASKRLAGGHAGELFF. In DNA form, the CDR3 reads TGTGCCAGCAAAAGACTAGCGGGAGGGCATGCCGGGGAGCTGTTTTTT.

CDR3 coding DNA: TGTGCCAGCAGTTACGGTCCCGGAGGAGTAATGGAGACCCAGTACTTC. Translation gives CASSYGPGGVMETQYF. This chain uses TRBV6-6 with TRBJ2-5, with D possibly TRBD2 on 5 matching bases. The germline V gene encodes CDR1 MNHNY and CDR2 SVGAGI (reference sequence). The length of the CDR3 is 16 residues. Trimming pared 2 bases from V and 5 bases from J, leaving 18 bases between.

This clone was seen just once. The DNA for the CDR3 is TGTGCCAGCAGCTTTGATGGGGGGACCCGGATATTCTACGAGCAGTACTTC. Residues: CASSFDGGTRIFYEQYF. This sequence joins TRBV7-9 and TRBJ2-7, with D possibly TRBD2 on 6 matching bases. The V gene lost 3 bases and the J gene lost 3 bases, with 21 bases spanning the gap. The germline V gene encodes CDR1 SEHNR and CDR2 FQNEAQ (reference sequence). This CDR3 has 17 amino acids.

This sequence joins TRBV15 and TRBJ2-2; TRBD2 matches at 7 bases. This CDR3 has 22 residues. With 1 base clipped from V and 5 bases from J, the junction kept 25 bases outside the gene matches. Germline V CDR1 and CDR2: LNHNV, YYDKDF (reference sequence). The CDR3 bases are TGTGCCACCAGCAGAGTGGTCATCCCAGGAGAGCGGGAAAAGTACGTTACCGGGGAGCTGTTTTTT. This codes for CATSRVVIPGEREKYVTGELFF.

The chain has TRBV9 and TRBJ2-3; the match to TRBD1 covers 7 bases. CDR3 size: 16 residues. In germline, CDR1 is SGDLS, CDR2 YYNGEE. V shed 4 bases, J shed 2 bases, and the junction held 10 bases outside the gene matches. The chain's CDR3 is CASSPIGQVVTDTQYF. The CDR3 nucleotides are TGTGCCAGCAGCCCCATTGGACAGGTAGTCACAGATACGCAGTATTTT.

This clone occurred a few times. The V and J genes are TRBV4-1 and TRBJ2-1; 13 nucleotides align to TRBD2. With V trimmed by 5 bases and J by 6 bases, 7 bases remained unmatched. CDR3 length equals 16 residues. Germline V gives CDR1 MGHRA, CDR2 YSYEKL. The CDR3 protein is CASSSPGTSGINEQFF. Here the CDR3 DNA reads TGCGCCAGCAGCTCCCCCGGGACTAGCGGGATCAATGAGCAGTTCTTC.

The chain carries TRBV7-2 and TRBJ2-5, with 9 bases lining up with TRBD2. The ends lost 5 bases at V and 5 bases at J; junction bases unmatched: 9. The CDR3 spans 15 residues. Germline V gene data show CDR1 as SGHTA and CDR2 as FQGNSA. The CDR3 spells CASSGGGGRGETQYF. DNA of the CDR3: TGTGCCAGCAGCGGCGGGGGGGGACGTGGGGAGACCCAGTACTTC.

The V gene is TRBV4-1, the J gene TRBJ2-1, with D tentatively TRBD2 (6 bases). The CDR3 has 16 amino acids. V was trimmed by 0 bases and J by 3 bases, leaving 12 bases between them. Per germline, CDR1 MGHRA and CDR2 YSYEKL. DNA of the CDR3: TGCGCCAGCAGCCAAGATCGGGGGAGCCGCTACAATGAGCAGTTCTTC. Protein sequence: CASSQDRGSRYNEQFF.

The genes are TRBV19 and TRBJ2-1, with TRBD2 matching 10 bases. The junction had 6 bases not matched to a gene; V was cut back by 2 bases and J by 8 bases. The germline V gene has CDR1 LNHDA and CDR2 SQIVND (reference sequence). CDR3 length: 15 amino acids. The CDR3 sequence is CASSITPSGSHEQFF. As DNA, the CDR3 is TGTGCCAGTAGTATAACCCCTAGCGGGAGTCATGAGCAGTTCTTC.

The chain couples TRBV4-1 to TRBJ2-7, with a possible D match to TRBD1 (5 bases). CDR1 is MGHRA and CDR2 is YSYEKL in the germline V gene. The CDR3 runs to 18 residues. V lost 0 bases, J lost 4 bases, and 22 bases lay in between. CDR3 residues: CASSQDRLGVRFKYEQYF. The CDR3 coding sequence is TGCGCCAGCAGCCAAGATCGCCTAGGGGTCAGGTTTAAGTACGAGCAGTACTTC.

This chain uses TRBV2 with TRBJ2-3; a possible D gene is TRBD1 (6 bases). V was shortened by 4 bases and J by 6 bases, with 17 bases between the two germline ends. CDR3 length equals 15 residues. CDR1 is SNHLY and CDR2 is FYNNEI in the germline V gene. The CDR3, as DNA: TGTGCCAGCAGTGTAGGGACACAGCGGAGGGATACGCAGTATTTT. Translating it yields CASSVGTQRRDTQYF.

The rearrangement joins TRBV7-9 to TRBJ1-2; D might be TRBD1 (6 bases). The CDR3 contains 15 residues. The germline CDR1 and CDR2 sequences are SEHNR and FQNEAQ (reference sequence). The V gene lost 4 bases and the J gene lost 1 base, with 13 bases spanning the gap. The CDR3 loop reads CASSSQGGGNYGYTF. The CDR3 region has the DNA TGTGCCAGCAGCTCCCAGGGAGGGGGTAACTATGGCTACACCTTC.

V gene TRBV5-4 combines with J gene TRBJ2-1; TRBD1 might be the D (7 bases). CDR1 and CDR2 from the germline V gene are SGHNT and YYREEE (reference sequence). V gave up 4 bases and J gave up 4 bases, with 15 bases separating them. The CDR3 has 15 residues. CDR3 bases: TGTGCCAGCAGCCAGGAGGGGGCGAGGTACAATGAGCAGTTCTTC. Protein product: CASSQEGARYNEQFF.

The chain has TRBV6-1 and TRBJ2-7; TRBD2 aligns across 8 bases. From germline, CDR1 is MNHNS and CDR2 SASEGT. After removal of 7 bases from V and 2 bases from J, the junction contained 7 bases not matched to a gene. The CDR3 runs to 14 residues. This CDR3 is CASILAGLPYEQYF. The CDR3 DNA is TGTGCCAGCATTTTAGCGGGATTACCCTACGAGCAGTACTTC.